This is a list of T cell receptor beta chains from one sample in a study of blood T cell repertoires in COVID-19. Measured with immunoSEQ multiplex PCR; TCRdb has only the in-frame clones, and not every one. The profile shows 300,000 to 400,000 clones, about 91% of them singletons. Sequenced material: peripheral blood. These receptors were taken from a woman aged 25 to 39 with COVID-19, enrolled during active disease. The CDR3 runs from the conserved cysteine through the conserved F or W.

V: TRBV27
J: TRBJ1-2
CDR3: CASSLSWRGGYTF

V: TRBV6-5
J: TRBJ1-5
CDR3: CASTLTGVSNQPQHF

V: TRBV7-9
J: TRBJ2-1
CDR3: CASSLDRGVNEQFF

V: TRBV6-1
J: TRBJ2-1
CDR3: CASSEVGGVYNEQFF

V: TRBV5-8
J: TRBJ1-1
CDR3: CASSFGRANTEAFF

V: TRBV7-2
J: TRBJ1-3
CDR3: CASSFPGGNTIYF

V: TRBV7-9
J: TRBJ2-3
CDR3: CASSLGDRDPDTQYF

V: TRBV7-5
J: TRBJ1-3
CDR3: CVRSLRDPGGSDQATGNTIYF

V: TRBV9
J: TRBJ1-3
CDR3: CASSVDPRLRSGNTIYF

V: TRBV7-9
J: TRBJ2-5
CDR3: CASRSLSGAGETQYF

V: TRBV19
J: TRBJ1-5
CDR3: CASSMSGVNQPQHF

V: TRBV6-1
J: TRBJ2-1
CDR3: CASSELASSSYNEQFF

V: TRBV5-6
J: TRBJ1-1
CDR3: CASSLKRGGKKNTEAFF

V: TRBV19
J: TRBJ1-2
CDR3: CASTMGQGGYGYTF

V: TRBV18
J: TRBJ2-2
CDR3: CASSMGAHTGELFF

V: TRBV2
J: TRBJ1-1
CDR3: CAIGQGRMNTEAFF

V: TRBV6-5
J: TRBJ2-5
CDR3: CASSYSSGEETQYF

V: TRBV7-2
J: TRBJ1-5
CDR3: CASNRGVYSNQPQHF

V: TRBV28
J: TRBJ1-2
CDR3: CASSTVSGDGYTF

V: TRBV18
J: TRBJ2-1
CDR3: CASSPRGQGVVNEQFF

V: TRBV6-2/TRBV6-3
J: TRBJ1-2
CDR3: CASSYSRTGRYYGYTF

V: TRBV6-1
J: TRBJ1-1
CDR3: CASSEPGGPNTEAFF

V: TRBV6-6
J: TRBJ1-1
CDR3: CASSYAGVDTEAFF

V: TRBV5-4
J: TRBJ2-1
CDR3: CASSPVPHSGGANEQFF

V: TRBV3-1/TRBV3-2
J: TRBJ1-5
CDR3: CATRTFPLEPQHF

V: TRBV28
J: TRBJ2-1
CDR3: CASSTARSSYNEQFF

V: TRBV12-3/TRBV12-4
J: TRBJ2-5
CDR3: CASSLISQETQYF

V: TRBV6-2/TRBV6-3
J: TRBJ1-5
CDR3: CASSWDRGPLENQPQHF

V: TRBV19
J: TRBJ1-4
CDR3: CASSIVSPRGTNEKLFF

V: TRBV4-1
J: TRBJ1-2
CDR3: CASSQAGLRGYLTNYGYTF

V: TRBV10-3
J: TRBJ1-2
CDR3: CAIRESLSGAKDGYTF

V: TRBV2
J: TRBJ1-4
CDR3: CASTAPRGEKLFF

V: TRBV7-9
J: TRBJ2-7
CDR3: CASSSLDRIPSYEQYF

V: TRBV7-8
J: TRBJ2-7
CDR3: CATRRGGSSYEQYF

V: TRBV6-5
J: TRBJ1-6
CDR3: CASRTGTGESPLHF

V: TRBV5-1
J: TRBJ2-1
CDR3: CASSHILDRASSYNEQFF

V: TRBV5-1
J: TRBJ1-2
CDR3: CASTKDRVHGYTF

V: TRBV18
J: TRBJ1-3
CDR3: CASSRIRWDSGNTIYF

V: TRBV11-1
J: TRBJ2-1
CDR3: CASSLVLQGKLFF

V: TRBV28
J: TRBJ1-3
CDR3: CASRTGSSGNTIYF

V: TRBV7-9
J: TRBJ2-3
CDR3: CASSLPPATGDTDTQYF

V: TRBV9
J: TRBJ1-4
CDR3: CASSVGGFQNPTNEKLFF

V: TRBV5-6
J: TRBJ2-3
CDR3: CASCGWGSTDTQYF

V: TRBV30
J: TRBJ1-1
CDR3: CAWGQWTGMGTEAFF

V: TRBV29-1
J: TRBJ1-3
CDR3: CSVESLGDRGNTIYF

V: TRBV29-1
J: TRBJ1-2
CDR3: CSVGDRDYGYTF

V: TRBV18
J: TRBJ1-2
CDR3: CASSLGQGEYGYTF

V: TRBV7-3
J: TRBJ2-2
CDR3: CASSLKAGHTGELFF